These T cell receptor beta chains were read from a single sample in a study. A single record per CDR3 protein comes from TCRdb applying MiXCR to the RT-PCR reads. The data contain around 700,000 distinct CDR3 sequences, 14% of them singletons. Sequenced sample: memory CD4+ T cells from blood. These receptors were taken from a female donor in good health, serving as a healthy control. Both conserved end residues are part of each CDR3. D genes are given only for firm matches. Clone sizes are given selectively: once, few, many, or a class where the clone is expanded.

d_gene	abundance	v_gene	j_gene	CDR3nt	CDR3aa
TRBD2	few	TRBV5-1	TRBJ2-5	TGCGCCAGCAGCTTAAGCGGGAGAGGGGAAGAGACCCAGTACTTC	CASSLSGRGEETQYF
TRBD1	.	TRBV9	TRBJ1-1	TGTGCCAGCAGCCCCTCCGGGACAGCTCTCCAGAACACTGAAGCTTTCTTT	CASSPSGTALQNTEAFF
.	few	TRBV12-3/TRBV12-4	TRBJ1-2	TGTGCCAGCAGTTTGGAGGGCAGGGCCGCTTCCACCTTC	CASSLEGRAASTF
TRBD1	few	TRBV12-3/TRBV12-4	TRBJ2-1	TGTGCCAGCAGTTTTAACAGACAGGGGGCAGCGTTCTTC	CASSFNRQGAAFF
.	few	TRBV6-1	TRBJ1-2	TGTGCCAGCAGTATCCGGACCCAGATCCATGGCTACACCTTC	CASSIRTQIHGYTF
.	few	TRBV28	TRBJ1-1	TGTGCCAGCAGTGATCGGTGGAGCACGGGGACTGAAGCTTTCTTT	CASSDRWSTGTEAFF
.	.	TRBV5-5	TRBJ1-3	TGTGCCAGGACGGAAAACTCTGGAAACACCATATATTTT	CARTENSGNTIYF
.	many	TRBV4-2	TRBJ1-4	TGTGCCAGCAGCCGAAGATTACCCGACAGAGCAACTAATGAAAAACTGTTTTTT	CASSRRLPDRATNEKLFF
TRBD2	.	TRBV5-1	TRBJ2-5	TGCGCCAGCAGCTTGAGACTAGCGGACCAAGAGACCCAGTACTTC	CASSLRLADQETQYF
.	few	TRBV6-6	TRBJ1-2	TGTGCCAGCAGTTACGGCGGGACCGAGTTAGGCTACACCTTC	CASSYGGTELGYTF
.	few	TRBV29-1	TRBJ2-1	TGCAGCGTTGAAGAGGGACCGGGGGCAATCGCTGGTGAGCAGTTCTTC	CSVEEGPGAIAGEQFF
TRBD1	many	TRBV10-3	TRBJ2-1	TGTGCCATCAGCCGACAGGGCGGGCTGGGGGATGAGCAGTTCTTC	CAISRQGGLGDEQFF
.	.	TRBV11-1	TRBJ1-1	TGTGCCAGCGCGGGTCAGAACACTGAAGCTTTCTTT	CASAGQNTEAFF
.	.	TRBV27	TRBJ1-2	TGTCAAGCAGGTCGAGGGGGTTATGGCTACACCTTC	CQAGRGGYGYTF
.	.	TRBV28	TRBJ1-1	TGTGCCAGCAGTCCCGGGACGTCAGGTTCGGCTTTCTTT	CASSPGTSGSAFF
TRBD1	.	TRBV28	TRBJ1-1	TGTGCCAGCAGTGTAAGTTACAGGGGGCGGACTGAAGCTTTCTTT	CASSVSYRGRTEAFF
.	few	TRBV24-1	TRBJ2-5	TGTGCCACCAGTTCTTCCTCAAGGGGGTCAGAGACCCAGTACTTC	CATSSSSRGSETQYF
.	many	TRBV7-2	TRBJ2-3	TGTGCCAGCAGCTTAGTCCTACGAGATACGCAGTATTTT	CASSLVLRDTQYF
.	few	TRBV7-2	TRBJ2-1	TGTGCCAGCAGCTTAGCTTTGCGGGGGCCCAACAATGAGCAGTTCTTC	CASSLALRGPNNEQFF
TRBD1	many	TRBV20-1	TRBJ2-1	TGCAGTGCGAGTCCGGGACAGACCAATGAGCAGTTCTTC	CSASPGQTNEQFF
.	.	TRBV12-3/TRBV12-4	TRBJ1-5	TGTGCCAGCAGTTCTACGGACAGAGGTCTGCCCCAGCATTTT	CASSSTDRGLPQHF
.	.	TRBV27	TRBJ1-1	TGTGCCAGCAGTCCCCCCCTAAGGTATCCGGGGGCGAACACTGAAGCTTTCTTT	CASSPPLRYPGANTEAFF
TRBD1	.	TRBV7-2	TRBJ2-1	TGTGCCAGCAGCTCCGGGGACAGAAAAGGGTACAATGAGCAGTTCTTC	CASSSGDRKGYNEQFF
.	.	TRBV10-3	TRBJ2-3	TGTGCCATCAGTGAGTCAAAGCGAGAACCAGATACGCAGTATTTT	CAISESKREPDTQYF
TRBD1	.	TRBV2	TRBJ2-7	TGTGCCAGCAGGGTGACAGGGTTCTACGAGCAGTACTTC	CASRVTGFYEQYF
TRBD1	few	TRBV28	TRBJ1-4	TGTGCCAGCAGTTCGATGAGGACAGGGAGGGTTGAAAAACTGTTTTTT	CASSSMRTGRVEKLFF